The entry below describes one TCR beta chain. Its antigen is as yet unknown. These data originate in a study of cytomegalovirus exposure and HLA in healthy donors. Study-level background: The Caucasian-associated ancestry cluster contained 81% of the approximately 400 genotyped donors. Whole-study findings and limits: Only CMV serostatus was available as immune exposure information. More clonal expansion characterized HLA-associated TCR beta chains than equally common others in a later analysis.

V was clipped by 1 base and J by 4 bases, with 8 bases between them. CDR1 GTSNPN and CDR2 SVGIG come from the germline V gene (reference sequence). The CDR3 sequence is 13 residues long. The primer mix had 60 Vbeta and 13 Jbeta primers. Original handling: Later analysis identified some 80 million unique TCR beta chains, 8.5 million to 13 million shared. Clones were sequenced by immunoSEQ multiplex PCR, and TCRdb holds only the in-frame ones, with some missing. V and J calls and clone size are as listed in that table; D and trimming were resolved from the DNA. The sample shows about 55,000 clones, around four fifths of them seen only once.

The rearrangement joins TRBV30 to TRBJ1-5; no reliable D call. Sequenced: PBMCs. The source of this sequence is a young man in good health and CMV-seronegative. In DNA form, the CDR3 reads TGTGCCTGGAGTGGTGTTAGAAATCAGCCCCAGCATTTT. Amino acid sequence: CAWSGVRNQPQHF.